Shown below are 20 T cell receptor beta chains from a single sample sequenced in a study of prognosis after radiotherapy for stage I lung cancer (dated by TCRdb to the early 2020s). For sequencing, an Illumina HiSeq 3000 was employed. Two rounds of multiplex PCR were used to amplify the TCR beta CDR3 region from genomic DNA. In the first PCR round, primers specific to each TRBV and TRBJ gene were used, and the primer sequences were filed in Chinese patent CN105087789A. In TCRdb, the public reads were trimmed at Q25 with fastp and aligned with MiXCR, with productive beta chains retained. All rows with the same CDR3 protein become a single entry with the most common DNA and genes. The table for this sample lists 11,000 or so distinct CDR3 sequences; roughly a third of them were counted only once. Around 50% of the sample goes to the ten largest clones. Sequencing used PBMCs, obtained before or after stereotactic body radiation therapy (not recorded which). All receptors derive from a donor aged 50 or older with non-small cell lung cancer.

This clonotype was recorded at least ten times. This chain connects TRBV12-3 or TRBV12-4 to TRBJ1-5; D ambiguous. The CDR3 totals 15 residues. Trimming stripped 1 base from V and 3 bases from J, with 10 bases between. The CDR3 region is CASSLDRGPNQPQHF. In nucleotides, the CDR3 is TGTGCCAGCAGTTTAGACAGAGGACCCAATCAGCCCCAGCATTTT.

At least ten counts were recorded for this clonotype. The chain recombines TRBV18 with TRBJ2-7; possible D gene TRBD2, 6 bases. The CDR3 spans 15 residues. The V end was cut by 2 bases, the J end by 0 bases, with 11 bases between. Germline CDR1 KGHSH, CDR2 LQKENI. In nucleotides, the CDR3 is TGTGCCAGCTCACCAGGAGGGTCTATCTCCTACGAGCAGTACGTC. Translated: CASSPGGSISYEQYV.

By its share, this clonotype is medium-sized. The chain joins TRBV27 to TRBJ2-1, with D hard to call. CDR1 and CDR2 from the germline V gene are MNHEY and SMNVEV (reference sequence). V was clipped by 2 bases and J by 4 bases, with 6 bases between them. CDR3 length: 13 residues. CDR3 nucleotide sequence: TGTGCCAGCAGTTTAAGTCAGTACAATGAGCAGTTCTTC. It encodes CASSLSQYNEQFF.

This clonotype rates as medium-sized (0.01 to 0.1%). The V gene is TRBV9, the J gene TRBJ2-3; D is undetermined. The ends were cut back, 4 bases at V and 4 bases at J, with 13 bases in the middle. The CDR3 has 14 amino acids. The V gene's germline CDR1 is SGDLS and CDR2 YYNGEE. The CDR3 loop reads CASSFSDAADTQYF. The CDR3 DNA reads as TGTGCCAGCAGCTTCAGCGACGCGGCAGATACGCAGTATTTT.

This clonotype was found many times. The chain joins TRBV5-6 to TRBJ2-1; D is unresolved. Trimming removed 0 bases from V and 10 bases from J, with 8 bases in between. This CDR3 region has 12 residues. Germline V gene sequence: CDR1 SGHDT, CDR2 YYEEEE. The CDR3 is CASSLGEIEQFF. DNA for the CDR3: TGTGCCAGCAGCTTGGGAGAGATCGAGCAGTTCTTC.

Concerning this clonotype itself: One end of the junction does not line up with germline, which may come from a read error. The chain employs TRBV3-1 and TRBJ2-3; D uncertain. Germline values: CDR1 LGHDT, CDR2 YNNKEL (reference sequence). This CDR3 is 15 amino acids long. The CDR3 sequence is CASSQEGQCTDTQYF. In DNA form, the CDR3 reads TGTGCCAGCAGCCAAGAAGGGCAGTGCACGGATACGCAGTATTTT.

At least ten counts were recorded for this clonotype. J is TRBJ2-1 and V is TRBV12-5; 9 bases line up with TRBD1. Germline V gene lookup returns CDR1 LGHNT and CDR2 FRNRAP. The V and J ends lost 0 bases and 5 bases, in that order; junction bases with no gene match: 5. The CDR3 spans 16 residues. The CDR3 DNA reads as TGTGCTAGTGGTTTGGTTCGACAGGGGGTGGACAATGAGCAGTTCTTC. It codes for CASGLVRQGVDNEQFF.

This clonotype was detected many times. The genes are TRBV6-1 and TRBJ2-7; tentatively, D is TRBD2 (7 bases). Trimming left V 7 bases short and J 1 base short, with 29 bases between. The CDR3 runs to 19 residues. From germline, CDR1 is MNHNS and CDR2 SASEGT. In DNA, the CDR3 is TGTGCCAGCAACTACAAGGGGGGAGGGATAGATCTTAAATCCTACGAGCAGTACGTC. Translation gives CASNYKGGGIDLKSYEQYV.

This clonotype has at least ten counts. V gene TRBV14 combines with J gene TRBJ2-7; TRBD2 matches 8 bases. From germline, CDR1 is SGHDN and CDR2 FVKESK. CDR3 length: 16 amino acids. Trimming took 1 base from V and 5 from J; bases not matched to a gene: 10. The CDR3 loop is CASSQGGSGSQNEQYF. The CDR3 bases are TGTGCCAGCAGCCAAGGGGGAAGCGGGAGCCAAAACGAGCAGTACTTC.

This clonotype was seen ten or more times. The chain couples TRBV19 to TRBJ2-3; 7 positions match TRBD1. J lost 0 bases, V lost 7 bases, and 4 bases had no gene match. The CDR3 length is 14 residues. Germline CDR1 reads LNHDA; CDR2 reads SQIVND (reference sequence). CDR3 protein: CASNDRASTDTQYF. Written as DNA, the CDR3 is TGTGCCAGTAACGACAGGGCTAGCACAGATACGCAGTATTTT.

The chain recombines TRBV5-6 with TRBJ1-5; weak D call: TRBD1 (5 bases). This CDR3 is 15 amino acids long. Germline values: CDR1 SGHDT, CDR2 YYEEEE. V lost 6 bases and J lost 11, with 24 bases in between. CDR3 DNA sequence: TGTGCCAGCAACATCCCCGGCCGGAGGGGTTCAGCCCAGCATTTT. The encoded protein is CASNIPGRRGSAQHF.

This clonotype ranks as medium-sized (0.01 to 0.1%). V usage is TRBV6-2 or TRBV6-3 and J usage is TRBJ2-1; D may match TRBD1 or TRBD2 (5 bases each). The germline CDR1 and CDR2 sequences are MNHEY and SVGEGT. The V gene lost 6 bases and the J gene lost 3 bases, with 15 bases spanning the gap. The CDR3 has 15 residues. Written as DNA, the CDR3 is TGTGCCAGCAGAACCGGGACGTTGATCTACAATGAGCAGTTCTTC. This translates into CASRTGTLIYNEQFF.

On this clonotype itself: A far larger clone is off by one base, so a read error is likely. The rearrangement joins TRBV27 to TRBJ2-5; 13 positions match TRBD2. The CDR3 has 16 residues. Per the germline V gene, CDR1 is MNHEY and CDR2 is SMNVEV (reference sequence). The DNA for the CDR3 is TGTGCCACCAGTGAGACTAGCGGGGGGAGACAAGAGATCCAGTACTTC. The encoded protein is CATSETSGGRQEIQYF.

This clonotype showed up many times. V usage is TRBV7-6 and J usage is TRBJ1-1, with a possible D match to TRBD1 (5 bases). The CDR3 is made up of 15 amino acids. Trimming stripped 1 base from V and 0 bases from J, with 9 bases between. The germline gives CDR1 SGHVS, CDR2 FNYEAQ. CDR3 nucleotide sequence: TGTGCCAGCAGCTTAGGTTCAGGGATGAACACTGAAGCTTTCTTT. Translated, it gives CASSLGSGMNTEAFF.

This clonotype was counted between two and nine times. A read error likely explains this, since a far larger clone differs by one base. V is TRBV28 and J is TRBJ2-5; 7 bases map to TRBD1. Germline CDR1 and CDR2: MDHEN and SYDVKM. The CDR3 extends over 15 amino acids. The junction had 18 bases not matched to a gene; V was cut back by 6 bases and J by 11 bases. The CDR3 bases are TGTGCCAGCAGACGTACAGGGGAATGGGTCAATGAGCAGTACTTC. Protein product: CASRRTGEWVNEQYF.

This clonotype was seen a few times. A single base is all that separates this from a far larger clone, so a read error is likely. The rearrangement links TRBV6-2 or TRBV6-3 to TRBJ1-1; 8 bases agree with TRBD1. Germline lookup yields CDR1 MNHEY and CDR2 SVGEGT. This CDR3 is built from 15 residues. CDR3 in DNA: TGTGCCTGCAGTGAAGGGACAGGCCAGAACACTGAAGCTTTCTTT. Translation gives CACSEGTGQNTEAFF.

This clonotype came up many times. The genes are TRBV4-2 and TRBJ2-1, with 8 bases that match TRBD2. Germline values: CDR1 LGHNA, CDR2 YNFKEQ. This CDR3 contains 16 residues. Trimming at V came to 0 bases and at J to 7 bases, leaving 8 bases not matched to a gene. CDR3 region: CASSQDPAGGLNEQFF. In DNA, the CDR3 is TGTGCCAGCAGCCAAGATCCGGCGGGGGGCCTTAATGAGCAGTTCTTC.

As regards this clonotype: A much larger clone lies one base from this, so it may be a read error. The chain uses TRBV12-3 or TRBV12-4 and TRBJ1-5, with D perhaps matching TRBD1 (5 bases). The CDR3 spans 14 residues. The DNA for the CDR3 is TGTGTCAACCAGCTGGGGGGGGATCTTCAGCCCCAGCATTTT. The encoded protein is CVNQLGGDLQPQHF.

As to this clonotype: Compared with germline, one end of the junction differs, possibly owing to a read error. This chain joins TRBV28 and TRBJ2-7, with D possibly matching TRBD2 (6 bases). The germline gives CDR1 MDHEN, CDR2 SYDVKM. This CDR3 region has 20 residues. In DNA form, the CDR3 reads TGTTCCAGCATTTTAAGCCTCCTGACCGCCGGGACTTGGATCCCCTACGAGCAGTACTTC. It specifies CSSILSLLTAGTWIPYEQYF. The full variable domain, its missing parts supplied by reference TRBV28 and TRBJ2-7, is DVKVTQSSRYLVKRTGEKVFLECVQDMDHENMFWYRQDPGLGLRLIYFSYDVKMKEKGDIPEGYSVSREKKERFSLILESASTNQTSMYLCSSILSLLTAGTWIPYEQYFGPGTRLTVT.

As concerns this clonotype: This may be a read error: a much more frequent sequence differs by one nucleotide. The chain employs TRBV9 and TRBJ2-5, with TRBD1 as a possible D gene (5 bases). Trimming stripped 3 bases from V and 1 base from J, with 10 bases between. Germline values: CDR1 SGDLS, CDR2 YYNGEE. The CDR3 is 14 residues long. The CDR3 DNA sequence: TGTGCCAGCAGCGAAGACAGAAGCCAAGAGACCCAGTACTTC. As protein: CASSEDRSQETQYF.